Following are 23 T cell receptor beta chains from one sample sequenced in a study of CD8 T cells in Susac syndrome. When the RNA was reverse transcribed, random hexamers were used with an input of about 0.5 to 1 ug. MiXCR was run by TCRdb on the immunoSEQ multiplex PCR reads, yielding one entry per CDR3 protein. The data contain 400,000 or so distinct CDR3 sequences, more than 80% of them singletons. Input material: CD8+ T cells from PBMCs. These receptors were taken from a human donor with multiple sclerosis.

The genes are TRBV27 and TRBJ1-2, with TRBD1 identical over 9 bases. The junction had 9 bases not matched to a gene; V was cut back by 0 bases and J by 7 bases. This CDR3 has 16 amino acids. In germline, CDR1 is MNHEY, CDR2 SMNVEV (reference sequence). CDR3 DNA sequence: TGTGCCAGCAGTTTATCGGGACAGGGAAAGAAGAGTGGCTACACCTTC. Translated: CASSLSGQGKKSGYTF.

The chain joins TRBV12-3 or TRBV12-4 to TRBJ1-4, with 9 positions matching TRBD1. The CDR3 sequence is 16 residues long. Losses at the gene ends were 0 bases for V and 6 bases for J; bases not matched to a gene: 5. Here the CDR3 reads CASSLAGTGHDEKLFF. CDR3 DNA sequence: TGTGCCAGCAGTTTAGCCGGGACAGGGCACGATGAAAAACTGTTTTTT.

This clonotype was observed once. The V and J genes are TRBV5-5 and TRBJ2-1, with D perhaps matching TRBD2 (6 bases). Germline V gene data show CDR1 as SGHKS and CDR2 as YYEKEE (reference sequence). The CDR3 loop spans 14 amino acids. V gave up 2 bases and J gave up 4 bases, with 10 bases separating them. The chain's CDR3 is CASSFPSVYNEQFF. CDR3 DNA: TGTGCCAGCAGCTTCCCTAGCGTGTACAATGAGCAGTTCTTC.

This clonotype has only a few counts. This chain links TRBV6-1 with TRBJ1-2; D perhaps matches TRBD1 (5 bases). CDR3 size: 14 residues. The ends were cut back, 0 bases at V and 4 bases at J, with 9 bases in the middle. Per germline, CDR1 MNHNS and CDR2 SASEGT. The DNA for the CDR3 is TGTGCCAGCAGTGAAGCGAGCGGGGGCTATGGCTACACCTTC. This encodes CASSEASGGYGYTF.

The CDR3 sequence is CASSLLRDSGYEQYF. The CDR3 nucleotides are TGTGCCAGCAGTTTACTCCGGGACAGTGGCTACGAGCAGTACTTC. The chain employs TRBV27 and TRBJ2-7, with 7 nucleotides matching TRBD1. Germline loops: CDR1 MNHEY, CDR2 SMNVEV (reference sequence). V shed 2 bases, J shed 3 bases, and the junction held 7 bases outside the gene matches. The CDR3 covers 15 residues.

This chain connects TRBV4-1 to TRBJ2-1; weak D call: TRBD2 (5 bases). Deletions cut 3 bases from V and 10 bases from J, with 10 bases between. The CDR3 is 12 amino acids. Germline V gene sequence: CDR1 MGHRA, CDR2 YSYEKL. As DNA, the CDR3 is TGCGCCAGCAGCCACGAGGGTCCGGAGCAGTTCTTC. This codes for CASSHEGPEQFF.

The chain carries TRBV27 and TRBJ2-1; TRBD1 aligns across 10 bases. CDR1 is MNHEY and CDR2 is SMNVEV in the germline V gene (reference sequence). The CDR3 runs to 14 residues. J lost 7 bases, V lost 5 bases, and 5 bases had no gene match. CDR3 coding DNA: TGTGCCAGCAGTGACCCGGGACAGGGGAATGAGCAGTTCTTC. It specifies CASSDPGQGNEQFF.

This chain uses TRBV15 with TRBJ2-7; TRBD1 aligns across 8 bases. CDR3 size: 14 residues. The V and J ends lost 5 bases and 6 bases, in that order; junction bases with no gene match: 9. CDR1 is LNHNV and CDR2 is YYDKDF in the germline V gene (reference sequence). CDR3 bases: TGTGCCACCAGCGAACTACAAACAGGGGGCGAGCAGTACTTC. It is translated as CATSELQTGGEQYF.

The rearrangement links TRBV19 to TRBJ2-7, with 10 bases lining up with TRBD1. Germline CDR1 and CDR2: LNHDA and SQIVND (reference sequence). The V segment lost 4 bases and the J segment 5 bases; nucleotides outside the gene matches: 14. The CDR3 totals 17 residues. The CDR3 here is CASSTLGTGDTTNEQYF. CDR3 in DNA: TGTGCCAGTAGTACCTTAGGGACAGGGGACACGACGAACGAGCAGTACTTC. The whole variable domain, remainder taken from reference TRBV19 and TRBJ2-7, is DGGITQSPKYLFRKEGQNVTLSCEQNLNHDAMYWYRQDPGQGLRLIYYSQIVNDFQKGDIAEGYSVSREKKESFPLTVTSAQKNPTAFYLCASSTLGTGDTTNEQYFGPGTRLTVT.

The genes are TRBV27 and TRBJ2-7; TRBD2 aligns across 7 bases. J lost 3 bases, V lost 5 bases, and 7 bases had no gene match. CDR1 is MNHEY and CDR2 is SMNVEV in the germline V gene (reference sequence). The CDR3 covers 14 residues. The CDR3 here is CASSPGEGFYEQYF. CDR3 nucleotide sequence: TGTGCCAGCAGTCCTGGGGAGGGGTTCTACGAGCAGTACTTC.

The chain links TRBV12-3 or TRBV12-4 to TRBJ2-7; 7 bases are shared with TRBD2. V shed 8 bases, J shed 4 bases, and the junction held 11 bases outside the gene matches. CDR3 length equals 14 residues. CDR3 bases: TGTGCCAGCGGGAAACCGGGACTACTGTACGAGCAGTACTTC. Translated, it gives CASGKPGLLYEQYF.

The sample holds one count of this clonotype. V is TRBV5-1 and J is TRBJ2-6, with a tentative D call TRBD2 (5 bases). The V gene lost 2 bases and the J gene lost 0 bases, with 18 bases spanning the gap. The germline CDR1 and CDR2 sequences are SGHRS and YFSETQ. This CDR3 has 19 amino acids. The CDR3 is CASSLFRAMTISGANVLTF. The DNA for the CDR3 is TGCGCCAGCAGCTTATTCCGGGCGATGACTATCTCTGGGGCCAACGTCCTGACTTTC.

The chain joins TRBV4-1 to TRBJ2-7; D is perhaps TRBD2 (5 bases). CDR1 is MGHRA and CDR2 is YSYEKL in the germline V gene. V lost 0 bases and J lost 6, with 9 bases in between. The CDR3 length is 13 residues. The CDR3 bases are TGCGCCAGCAGCCAAGATCTGAGGGTCGAGCAGTACTTC. This sequence encodes CASSQDLRVEQYF.

The V call is TRBV11-2, the J call TRBJ1-1; 8 nucleotides agree with TRBD1. The ends lost 7 bases at V and 1 base at J; junction bases unmatched: 26. This CDR3 is 21 amino acids long. Germline CDR1 SGHAT, CDR2 FQNNGV. CDR3 sequence: CASTLDRATTLWHPWNTEAFF. In nucleotides, the CDR3 is TGTGCCAGCACCCTGGACAGGGCGACAACCCTGTGGCACCCGTGGAACACTGAAGCTTTCTTT.

The table lists this clonotype with a few counts. The rearrangement uses TRBV2 and TRBJ1-5; D gene ambiguous. CDR1 SNHLY and CDR2 FYNNEI come from the germline V gene. V was pared by 6 bases and J by 4 bases, with 7 bases between. This CDR3 contains 12 residues. Here the CDR3 DNA reads TGTGCCAGCAGAACGGGTAATCAGCCCCAGCATTTT. Residues: CASRTGNQPQHF.

This clonotype appeared a few times. CDR3 loop: CASSEVGSYEQYF. In nucleotides, the CDR3 is TGTGCCAGCAGTGAGGTTGGGTCCTACGAGCAGTACTTC. The V call is TRBV2, the J call TRBJ2-7, with D unresolved. Between the trimmed V and J ends, which lost 3 bases and 1 base, there was a span of 7 bases. The CDR3 covers 13 residues. Germline V gene sequence: CDR1 SNHLY, CDR2 FYNNEI.

The V gene is TRBV6-5, the J gene TRBJ2-3; D not certain. Germline loops: CDR1 MNHEY, CDR2 SVGAGI. V lost 4 bases and J 1 base, leaving 9 bases between the germline ends. There are 14 residues in the CDR3. The CDR3, as DNA: TGTGCCAGCAGTTTGGGTCTACGCACAGATACGCAGTATTTT. Residues: CASSLGLRTDTQYF.

This chain joins TRBV9 and TRBJ2-7, with 10 bases aligning to TRBD1. CDR3 length: 15 residues. Germline V lookup: CDR1 SGDLS, CDR2 YYNGEE. The ends lost 6 bases at V and 0 bases at J; junction bases unmatched: 6. The CDR3 DNA is TGTGCCAGCACCGCCGGGACAGGGGACTCCTACGAGCAGTACTTC. Protein: CASTAGTGDSYEQYF. The full variable domain, rest sourced from reference TRBV9 and TRBJ2-7, is DSGVTQTPKHLITATGQRVTLRCSPRSGDLSVYWYQQSLDQGLQFLIQYYNGEERAKGNILERFSAQQFPDLHSELNLSSLELGDSALYFCASTAGTGDSYEQYFGPGTRLTVT.

The J gene is TRBJ2-5, the V gene TRBV6-1; D may be TRBD1 (6 bases). Trimming removed 0 bases at V and 2 bases at J, with 10 bases between. The germline gives CDR1 MNHNS, CDR2 SASEGT. There are 15 residues in the CDR3. The CDR3 bases are TGTGCCAGCAGTGAAGCGTCGGGGACACAAGAGACCCAGTACTTC. This translates into CASSEASGTQETQYF.

V and J are TRBV4-1 and TRBJ1-6; D remains unclear. Germline CDR1 is MGHRA and CDR2 is YSYEKL. The CDR3 is 16 residues long. Trimming took off 1 base at V and 13 bases at J, with 20 bases between the two ends. The CDR3 protein is CASSQVVNQDHFPLHF. The CDR3 DNA reads as TGCGCCAGCAGCCAAGTGGTCAACCAAGATCATTTCCCCCTCCACTTT.

The V call is TRBV28, the J call TRBJ1-1; tentatively, D is TRBD1 (6 bases). Germline V gene lookup returns CDR1 MDHEN and CDR2 SYDVKM. The CDR3 consists of 13 residues. V was shortened by 9 bases and J by 0 bases, with 11 bases between the two germline ends. CDR3 nucleotides: TGTGCCAGTAATGAGGGGGTGAACACTGAAGCTTTCTTT. This codes for CASNEGVNTEAFF.

The gene calls are TRBV12-3 or TRBV12-4 and TRBJ2-2, with D uncertain. CDR3 size: 17 residues. Trimming took 5 bases from V and 0 from J, leaving 16 bases between them. DNA of the CDR3: TGTGCCAGCAGTATCCTCGGTGGCTCACCGAACACCGGGGAGCTGTTTTTT. Its protein is CASSILGGSPNTGELFF.

This chain links TRBV6-5 with TRBJ1-3, with D unclear. Looked up from germline, CDR1 is MNHEY and CDR2 is SVGAGI. This CDR3 is built from 14 residues. V was trimmed by 3 bases and J by 0 bases, leaving 6 bases between them. CDR3 in DNA: TGTGCCAGCAGTTATGCCGTCTCTGGAAACACCATATATTTT. Protein: CASSYAVSGNTIYF.